The sequence of this T cell receptor (beta chain) was determined in a study of vaccination effects on CD4 cells after COVID-19. In regard to this clone: The antigen is unknown.

This CDR3 spans 15 amino acids. Between the trimmed V and J ends, which lost 4 bases and 0 bases, there was a span of 11 bases. Germline CDR1 is SGHRS and CDR2 is YFSETQ. In the ViraFEST assay, antigen-specific CD4+ clonotypes were identified by expansion after peptide-pool stimulation. Culturing for about ten days preceded CD4+ T cell isolation. People in the vaccine group had not been infected with SARS-CoV-2 before, and their nucleocapsid antibodies were negative. The method was immunoSEQ multiplex PCR; TCRdb's version includes in-frame clones alone and lacks a portion of them. The sample records about 45,000 clones, roughly four fifths being singletons.

The source was CD4+ T cells from PBMCs cultured with SARS-CoV-2 spike peptides, collected before COVID-19 vaccination. The rearrangement uses TRBV5-1 and TRBJ2-1, with D maybe TRBD2 (5 bases). This sequence was found in a human donor who received a COVID-19 vaccine. The DNA of the CDR3 is TGCGCCAGCAGCCAGACTATAAGCTCCTACAATGAGCAGTTCTTC. Amino acids: CASSQTISSYNEQFF.